The source of this T cell receptor beta chain is a study of T-cell reconstitution after alpha-beta-depleted transplantation in children. This clonotype turned up a few times. Unique molecular identifiers were incorporated during preparation of the TCRbeta library. TCRdb reprocessed the PCR reads with MiXCR, giving one entry per CDR3 protein. The sample includes about 610,000 distinct CDR3 sequences, over 9.5% of them seen just once. This sequence was found in a human donor who donated a stem cell graft to a child with acute myeloid leukemia. Sequences were derived from PBMCs from the stem cell graft donor, sampled from the stem cell graft.

CDR3 DNA sequence: TGTGCCAGCAGCTTCGGGGGGGCCAGCAATCAGCCCCAGCATTTT. This codes for CASSFGGASNQPQHF. V gene TRBV7-2 combines with J gene TRBJ1-5, with a possible D match to TRBD1 (6 bases). Trimming took 3 bases from V and 1 from J, leaving 10 bases between them. CDR3 length: 15 residues. Germline CDR1 reads SGHTA; CDR2 reads FQGNSA.